This T cell receptor (beta chain) was documented in a study of T cell repertoires in cytomegalovirus infection (dated by TCRdb to about 2019). About the study as a whole: Because public TCR beta signatures pointed to carriage of CMV infection together with the matching HLA type, the HLA type of each donor mattered for the analysis.

Points the paper makes about the study in general: Carriers of CMV infection plus the relevant HLA type were discriminated by the cumulative frequency of public TCR beta family members in the study cohort and in an independent roughly 340-donor cohort. The ex vivo response was dominated by HLA-C-restricted CMV-specific TCR beta clonotypes, which also provided the single most frequent clonotype in two of eight donors.

The germline V gene sets CDR1 to LGHNA and CDR2 to YSLEER. Deletion took 1 base off V and 2 bases off J, with a span of 12 bases between the germline ends. With termini counted, the CDR3 has 15 amino acids. Only the CDR3 portion is preserved as DNA: 45 bases, with reading frame beginning at the first base. The data were produced on an Illumina HiSeq 1500. Starting from the raw public reads, TCRdb applied fastp trimming at Q25, assembled clones with MiXCR and retained in-frame beta chains. Identical CDR3 proteins give one entry, which carries the most common genes and DNA. This sample has over 300,000 distinct CDR3 sequences in its table, and roughly a sixth of those were observed once. Around 12% of the sample is taken by the ten largest. With respect to this clonotype: Its binding antigen is unknown. This may come from a read error, since a much larger clone is one base off. As the CDR3 is not closed by the conserved phenylalanine or tryptophan, this likely results from a read error.

The sample consisted of PBMCs. This TCR was recovered from a human donor in good health (CMV status not recorded). Some clones in this sample may be carry-over from other donors' samples. Rearrangement joined TRBV4-3 to TRBJ2-7, with the D gene not clear enough to name. The DNA sequence follows: TGCGCCAGCAGCCAAGTCCGAGCCAGCCCCTACGAGCAGTACCTC. Its protein is CASSQVRASPYEQYL.